One sample yielded the 5 T cell receptor beta chains listed below, sequenced in a study of blood T cell repertoires in COVID-19. This table comes from immunoSEQ multiplex PCR, and its TCRdb copy is limited to in-frame clones, with some not included. Of 140,000 to 150,000 clones listed, 87% are singletons. The sequenced sample was PBMCs or T cells enriched from blood (not recorded which). Receptors originate from a man between 60 and 75 years old who had recovered from COVID-19.

The V and J genes are TRBV7-9 and TRBJ1-2; D perhaps matches TRBD1 (5 bases). Germline V gene sequence: CDR1 SEHNR, CDR2 FQNEAQ (reference sequence). Between the trimmed V and J ends, which lost 5 bases and 7 bases, there was a span of 20 bases. The CDR3 sequence is 15 residues long. CDR3 coding DNA: TGTGCCAGCAGCGCCATAGGGGAGGCTGAAGGTGGCTACACCTTC. Protein product: CASSAIGEAEGGYTF.

The rearrangement joins TRBV5-1 to TRBJ2-3; no firm D call. The germline CDR1 and CDR2 sequences are SGHRS and YFSETQ. The V end lost 5 bases, the J end lost 3 bases, and 16 bases lay between the germline ends. CDR3 length: 15 amino acids. The DNA of the CDR3 is TGCGCCAGCAGTTCCGGGTCCGGTCCGACAGATACGCAGTATTTT. Encoded protein: CASSSGSGPTDTQYF.

The DNA of the CDR3 is TGTGCCAGCAGCCATAGCACAGATACGCAGTATTTT. Its translation is CASSHSTDTQYF. The chain employs TRBV28 and TRBJ2-3; the D is unclear. Germline values: CDR1 MDHEN, CDR2 SYDVKM. Trimming removed 6 bases at V and 0 bases at J, with 4 bases between. The CDR3 is 12 residues long.

V usage is TRBV18 and J usage is TRBJ1-5, with D unresolved. Deletions cut 3 bases from V and 6 bases from J, with 12 bases between. From germline, CDR1 is KGHSH and CDR2 LQKENI. The CDR3 extends over 14 amino acids. The CDR3 DNA sequence: TGTGCCAGCTCACCCACAATGGGGAGTCAGCCCCAGCATTTT. Translation: CASSPTMGSQPQHF.

This chain links TRBV6-1 with TRBJ1-3; possibly TRBD1 for D (5 bases). The CDR3 extends over 14 amino acids. The V and J ends lost 3 bases and 2 bases respectively, with 8 bases between them. Looked up from germline, CDR1 is MNHNS and CDR2 is SASEGT. Written as DNA, the CDR3 is TGTGCCAGCAGTGAGGCAGGGCCTGGAAACACCATATATTTT. Encoded protein: CASSEAGPGNTIYF.